This passage covers 22 T cell receptor beta chains from one sample sequenced in a study of neoadjuvant anti-PD-1 for oral cavity cancer. Data came from immunoSEQ multiplex PCR; TCRdb stores just in-frame clones and leaves some out. The table shows some 22,000 clones, with 27% occurring only once. This sample's time point: after neoadjuvant nivolumab, at surgical resection. This specimen was tumor tissue, taken after nivolumab (anti-PD-1) treatment. These receptors came from a person between 40 and 80 years old with oral cavity squamous cell carcinoma.

The chain carries TRBV11-1 and TRBJ2-5; 8 bases map to TRBD1. This CDR3 is 15 amino acids long. The V gene end was trimmed by 5 bases and the J gene end by 4 bases; junction bases not matched to a gene: 9. Germline CDR1 is SGHAT and CDR2 is FQDESV (reference sequence). This chain's CDR3 is CASSPRTGRVETQYF. The CDR3 DNA is TGTGCCAGCAGCCCGCGGACAGGGCGGGTAGAGACCCAGTACTTC.

DNA for the CDR3: TGTGCCAGCAGCTATAAACCGGACACTGAAGCTTTCTTT. Translated: CASSYKPDTEAFF. The rearrangement uses TRBV7-9 and TRBJ1-1; D remains ambiguous. V was pared by 4 bases and J by 3 bases, with 9 bases between. The germline V gene encodes CDR1 SEHNR and CDR2 FQNEAQ (reference sequence). This CDR3 region has 13 residues.

This clone was observed a handful of times. CDR3 protein: CAWSPGLNNIQYF. The CDR3, as DNA: TGTGCCTGGAGCCCGGGACTAAACAACATTCAGTACTTC. The chain couples TRBV30 to TRBJ2-4; the match to TRBD2 covers 7 bases. The CDR3 length is 13 residues. Germline CDR1 is GTSNPN and CDR2 is SVGIG (reference sequence). Unmatched junction bases numbered 6, after V lost 3 bases and J lost 7 bases. Full variable domain (rest looked up from reference TRBV30 and TRBJ2-4): SQTIHQWPATLVQPVGSPLSLECTVEGTSNPNLYWYRQAAGRGLQLLFYSVGIGQISSEVPQNLSASRPQDRQFILSSKKLLLSDSGFYLCAWSPGLNNIQYFGAGTRLSVL.

In this sample, this clone turned up a few times. V usage is TRBV5-1 and J usage is TRBJ2-1; 16 bases align to TRBD2. The CDR3 loop spans 17 amino acids. From germline, CDR1 is SGHRS and CDR2 YFSETQ. The junction had 8 bases not matched to a gene; V was cut back by 4 bases and J by 7 bases. This CDR3 is CASSEGTSGRGVNEQFF. The CDR3 DNA reads TGCGCCAGCAGCGAGGGGACTAGCGGGAGGGGAGTTAATGAGCAGTTCTTC.

This clone is medium-sized (0.01 to 0.1%) in the sample. The chain employs TRBV28 and TRBJ2-7, with 10 bases that match TRBD1. The CDR3 has 13 amino acids. The germline CDR1 and CDR2 sequences are MDHEN and SYDVKM. V shed 8 bases and J 6 bases; nucleotides not matched to a gene: 7. CDR3 in DNA: TGTGCCAGCGTCCGGGGACAGGGGCGCGAGCAGTACTTC. This codes for CASVRGQGREQYF.

This clone appeared a few times. This sequence joins TRBV16 and TRBJ1-4; D is perhaps TRBD1 (5 bases). V gave up 2 bases and J gave up 8 bases, with 9 bases separating them. The germline V gene encodes CDR1 KGHSY and CDR2 FQNENV. The CDR3 totals 13 residues. This chain's CDR3 is CASSQGAYEKLFF. The CDR3 DNA reads TGTGCCAGCAGCCAAGGGGCTTACGAAAAACTGTTTTTT.

This sequence joins TRBV19 and TRBJ1-4; D not certain. V dropped 3 bases and J dropped 2 bases, with 7 bases sitting between them. Germline V lookup: CDR1 LNHDA, CDR2 SQIVND (reference sequence). The length of the CDR3 is 14 residues. CDR3 DNA: TGTGCCAGTAGTATCTCGGGGACTAATGAAAAACTGTTTTTT. This sequence encodes CASSISGTNEKLFF.

This clone has ten or more counts. J is TRBJ1-1 and V is TRBV5-1; TRBD1 matches 9 bases. The CDR3 runs to 15 residues. CDR1 SGHRS and CDR2 YFSETQ come from the germline V gene. After removal of 1 base from V and 5 bases from J, the junction contained 6 bases not matched to a gene. The CDR3 region has the DNA TGCGCCAGCAGCTTGCAGGGACAGGGATTGACTGAAGCTTTCTTT. Its protein is CASSLQGQGLTEAFF.

The chain is built from TRBV5-6 and TRBJ2-3; TRBD1 matches at 8 bases. The germline CDR1 and CDR2 sequences are SGHDT and YYEEEE. Unmatched junction bases numbered 7, after V lost 4 bases and J lost 0 bases. There are 16 residues in the CDR3. CDR3 bases: TGTGCCAGCAGCACTCCCGACAGGGGAAGCACAGATACGCAGTATTTT. It encodes CASSTPDRGSTDTQYF.

CDR3 coding DNA: TGTGCCAGCAGCGTTGACATCAACACTGAAGCTTTCTTT. Amino acid sequence: CASSVDINTEAFF. This chain links TRBV13 with TRBJ1-1; no definite D call. Germline V gene sequence: CDR1 PRHDT, CDR2 FYEKMQ (reference sequence). The V gene lost 5 bases and the J gene lost 2 bases, with 9 bases spanning the gap. The CDR3 covers 13 residues.

The DNA for the CDR3 is TGCGCCAGCAGCTTTGGACAGGGAGGAGGCTACACCTTC. Residues: CASSFGQGGGYTF. The genes are TRBV5-1 and TRBJ1-2; 8 bases fit TRBD1. With 2 bases clipped from V and 8 bases from J, the junction kept 5 bases outside the gene matches. Germline CDR1 is SGHRS and CDR2 is YFSETQ. The CDR3 totals 13 residues.

By sample fraction, this clone is medium-sized. The V and J genes are TRBV9 and TRBJ1-1; D is undetermined. Deletions cut 4 bases from V and 3 bases from J, with 7 bases between. The germline CDR1 and CDR2 sequences are SGDLS and YYNGEE. CDR3 length equals 12 residues. CDR3 amino acids: CASSPGHTEAFF. The CDR3 DNA reads TGTGCCAGCAGCCCTGGGCACACTGAAGCTTTCTTT. The full variable domain, with the rest looked up from reference TRBV9 and TRBJ1-1, is DSGVTQTPKHLITATGQRVTLRCSPRSGDLSVYWYQQSLDQGLQFLIQYYNGEERAKGNILERFSAQQFPDLHSELNLSSLELGDSALYFCASSPGHTEAFFGQGTRLTVV.

V usage is TRBV21-1 and J usage is TRBJ1-3; the D segment call TRBD1 is taken from the table without a DNA check. TRBV21-1 constitutes a pseudogene. CDR3 length: 14 amino acids. CDR3 in amino acids: CASSKGRVGNTIYF. The DNA for the CDR3 is TGTGCCAGCAGCAAGGGCAGAGTCGGAAACACCATATATTTT.

The chain uses TRBV6-6 and TRBJ1-1; D is undetermined. V was pared by 0 bases and J by 7 bases, with 9 bases between. Germline V gives CDR1 MNHNY, CDR2 SVGAGI (reference sequence). CDR3 size: 13 residues. In DNA, the CDR3 is TGTGCCAGCAGTTACTCGGGCAGCCATGAAGCTTTCTTT. Translating it yields CASSYSGSHEAFF.

Relative to its sample, this clone is medium-sized. The rearrangement links TRBV2 to TRBJ2-7; 9 positions agree with TRBD2. Germline lookup yields CDR1 SNHLY and CDR2 FYNNEI. This CDR3 has 15 amino acids. V dropped 9 bases and J dropped 3; count of bases not matched to a gene: 12. The CDR3 region is CASGARPSGNYEQYF. CDR3 bases: TGTGCCAGTGGGGCGCGGCCTAGCGGGAACTACGAGCAGTACTTC.

J is TRBJ2-7 and V is TRBV4-1, with 12 bases matching TRBD2. Germline V gives CDR1 MGHRA, CDR2 YSYEKL. This CDR3 region has 15 residues. The V segment lost 5 bases and the J segment 2 bases; nucleotides outside the gene matches: 4. The CDR3 region has the DNA TGCGCCAGCAGCACCCTAGCGGGAGGGCCCTACGAGCAGTACTTC. It is translated as CASSTLAGGPYEQYF.

In its sample, this clone was seen a few times. The genes are TRBV20-1 and TRBJ2-2, with D possibly matching TRBD2 (5 bases). In germline, CDR1 is DFQATT, CDR2 SNEGSKA (reference sequence). This CDR3 comprises 11 residues. V was pared by 6 bases and J by 7 bases, with 9 bases between. The CDR3: CSARAGGELFF. CDR3 DNA sequence: TGCAGTGCGCGGGCAGGCGGGGAGCTGTTTTTT.

The gene calls are TRBV9 and TRBJ2-2; D gene unclear. CDR1 SGDLS and CDR2 YYNGEE come from the germline V gene. CDR3 length equals 15 residues. Trimming took off 0 bases at V and 3 bases at J, with 9 bases between the two ends. DNA of the CDR3: TGTGCCAGCAGCGTAGAGGTGAGCTACACCGGGGAGCTGTTTTTT. Its translation: CASSVEVSYTGELFF.

This clone has only a few counts. This chain connects TRBV4-1 to TRBJ2-5; the D gene is possibly TRBD1 (5 bases). V was pared by 0 bases and J by 1 base, with 15 bases between. This CDR3 region has 17 residues. CDR1 and CDR2 (germline): MGHRA, YSYEKL. The CDR3, as DNA: TGCGCCAGCAGCCAAGATGCCGGACAAAACTTCCAAGAGACCCAGTACTTC. Protein: CASSQDAGQNFQETQYF.

V is TRBV6-6 and J is TRBJ2-1; D uncertain. Trimming removed 4 bases at V and 7 bases at J, with 5 bases between. Per germline, CDR1 MNHNY and CDR2 SVGAGI (reference sequence). The CDR3 is 11 amino acids. This chain's CDR3 is CASSFWNEQFF. The CDR3 nucleotides are TGTGCCAGCAGTTTCTGGAATGAGCAGTTCTTC.

This clone occurred once. The chain employs TRBV4-2 and TRBJ1-1, with TRBD1 matching 8 bases. Germline CDR1 LGHNA, CDR2 YNFKEQ. V shed 1 base and J 3 bases; nucleotides not matched to a gene: 4. The CDR3 is 15 amino acids. The CDR3 sequence: CASSQVYRGDTEAFF. The CDR3 coding sequence is TGTGCCAGCAGCCAAGTTTACAGGGGGGACACTGAAGCTTTCTTT.

This clone has a handful of counts. The chain couples TRBV10-3 to TRBJ2-7; D unclear. V lost 11 bases and J lost 4, with 15 bases in between. Germline V lookup: CDR1 ENHRY, CDR2 SYGVKD. The CDR3 runs 12 residues. Written as DNA, the CDR3 is TGTGCCGCAGTAACCGACGGTTACGAGCAGTACTTC. Residues: CAAVTDGYEQYF.